Shown below are 29 T cell receptor beta chains from a single sample sequenced in a study of blood T cells in healthy people across ages. With a J-beta primer mix and a sample-barcoded 5' primer, a second PCR ran about 7 to 12 cycles. One entry per CDR3 protein results from TCRdb running MiXCR on the 5' RACE reads. The repertoire holds approximately 770,000 distinct CDR3 sequences, with about 62% as singletons. The sample consisted of blood. Every receptor here comes from a man aged 25-45 years in good health.

The gene calls are TRBV6-6 and TRBJ1-4, with D unclear. Germline CDR1 reads MNHNY; CDR2 reads SVGAGI (reference sequence). The CDR3 is 13 residues long. V gave up 2 bases and J gave up 4 bases, with 5 bases separating them. CDR3 DNA: TGTGCCAGCAGTTACCTGGGTAATGAAAAACTGTTTTTT. As protein: CASSYLGNEKLFF.

The V and J genes are TRBV28 and TRBJ2-1; 8 nucleotides line up with TRBD1. The CDR3 sequence is 12 residues long. V shed 8 bases, J shed 7 bases, and the junction held 4 bases outside the gene matches. Germline CDR1 and CDR2: MDHEN and SYDVKM. The chain's CDR3 is CASEGQVNEQFF. The DNA of the CDR3 is TGTGCCAGCGAGGGACAGGTGAATGAGCAGTTCTTC.

The V call is TRBV29-1, the J call TRBJ2-1, with TRBD1 matching over 8 bases. CDR1 is SQVTM, CDR2 ANQGSEA, per germline. Germline trimming cut 4 bases from V and 3 bases from J; bases unmatched to any gene: 5. The CDR3 sequence is 14 residues long. The CDR3 nucleotides read TGCAGCGTTGCGCGCGGGACAGGCTACAATGAGCAGTTCTTC. As protein: CSVARGTGYNEQFF.

This chain connects TRBV7-3 to TRBJ2-5; D is tentatively TRBD1 or TRBD2 (6 bases each). Per the germline V gene, CDR1 is SGHTA and CDR2 is FQGTGA. The CDR3 runs 17 residues. Deletions cut 5 bases from V and 5 bases from J, with 24 bases between. The CDR3 here is CASSLGRGAGQIETQYF. The DNA for the CDR3 is TGTGCCAGCAGCCTAGGGCGTGGTGCGGGACAAATCGAGACCCAGTACTTC.

The chain recombines TRBV12-3 or TRBV12-4 with TRBJ2-4; D tentatively fits TRBD1 or TRBD2 (5 bases each). The V end lost 5 bases, the J end lost 6 bases, and 32 bases lay between the germline ends. CDR3 length equals 20 residues. As DNA, the CDR3 is TGTGCCAGCAGTCTATTTAGGGGTCGAGCGGCCACACAAGGAATAAACATTCAGTACTTC. Its protein is CASSLFRGRAATQGINIQYF.

This clonotype appeared a few times. The chain joins TRBV7-2 to TRBJ2-5; 10 bases are a match to TRBD2. V dropped 3 bases and J dropped 6; count of bases not matched to a gene: 7. The CDR3 loop spans 15 amino acids. Germline CDR1 and CDR2: SGHTA and FQGNSA. CDR3 loop: CASSFSGGAEKTQYF. Here the CDR3 DNA reads TGTGCCAGCAGCTTCAGCGGGGGGGCCGAAAAGACCCAGTACTTC.

The table lists this clonotype with many counts. The V call is TRBV27, the J call TRBJ2-5, with TRBD1 matching over 7 bases. The V gene end was trimmed by 5 bases and the J gene end by 5 bases; junction bases not matched to a gene: 8. The CDR3 extends over 14 amino acids. CDR1 is MNHEY, CDR2 SMNVEV, per germline (reference sequence). The CDR3 region is CASSPYRGSETQYF. CDR3 in DNA: TGTGCCAGCAGTCCCTACAGGGGCTCGGAGACCCAGTACTTC.

The chain recombines TRBV5-1 with TRBJ2-5; D gene ambiguous. The CDR3 runs to 15 residues. V lost 6 bases to trimming and J lost 1 base, with 16 bases between them. Germline V CDR1 and CDR2: SGHRS, YFSETQ. In DNA form, the CDR3 reads TGCGCCAGCACAGAGACTCCCAGCGCCCAAGAGACCCAGTACTTC. It encodes CASTETPSAQETQYF.

The chain employs TRBV12-3 or TRBV12-4 and TRBJ1-2; D is uncertain. V lost 1 base, J lost 2 bases, and 11 bases lay in between. The CDR3 spans 15 residues. Here the CDR3 reads CASSLGGLRNYGYTF. As DNA, the CDR3 is TGTGCCAGCAGTTTAGGTGGGTTGAGGAACTATGGCTACACCTTC.

The chain uses TRBV29-1 and TRBJ2-1; D gene uncertain. From germline, CDR1 is SQVTM and CDR2 ANQGSEA. The V end lost 5 bases, the J end lost 9 bases, and 17 bases lay between the germline ends. This CDR3 has 13 residues. The CDR3 DNA sequence: TGCAGCGTTCGGACCGGTGGGGTAAGTGAGCAGTTCTTC. This encodes CSVRTGGVSEQFF.

This clonotype has just a few counts. This chain uses TRBV13 with TRBJ1-2; D not resolved. The V gene's germline CDR1 is PRHDT and CDR2 FYEKMQ (reference sequence). The CDR3 has 15 amino acids. Trimming removed 2 bases from V and 4 bases from J, with 14 bases in between. This CDR3 reads CASSLRRPNFYGYTF. The CDR3 nucleotides are TGTGCCAGCAGCTTACGCAGGCCCAACTTCTATGGCTACACCTTC.

This clonotype was seen a handful of times. This chain connects TRBV7-9 to TRBJ1-2; D is unresolved. V was clipped by 5 bases and J by 2 bases, with 15 bases between them. Germline CDR1 is SEHNR and CDR2 is FQNEAQ (reference sequence). CDR3 length equals 15 residues. CDR3 residues: CASSLASVGNYGYTF. The CDR3 DNA sequence: TGTGCCAGCAGCCTCGCCTCCGTGGGCAACTATGGCTACACCTTC.

This sequence joins TRBV12-3 or TRBV12-4 and TRBJ2-7, with D uncertain. The end of the DNA fits TRBJ2-4 better, so the J call may be wrong. The length of the CDR3 is 12 residues. The CDR3 DNA reads TGTGCCAGCACCTCTGACCACTCCATTCAGTACTTC. Translation gives CASTSDHSIQYF.

This clonotype was recorded a few times. This chain connects TRBV5-1 to TRBJ1-4, with D maybe TRBD1 (5 bases). Germline CDR1 SGHRS, CDR2 YFSETQ. The CDR3 contains 16 residues. V shed 1 base and J shed 0 bases, with 10 bases lying between them. CDR3 sequence reads: CASSLQGLTTNEKLFF. In nucleotides, the CDR3 is TGCGCCAGCAGCTTGCAGGGTTTAACAACTAATGAAAAACTGTTTTTT.

This clonotype was counted a few times. The rearrangement uses TRBV29-1 and TRBJ2-5, with TRBD2 matching 11 bases. The CDR3 covers 15 residues. Germline V CDR1 and CDR2: SQVTM, ANQGSEA. J lost 1 base, V lost 5 bases, and 6 bases had no gene match. CDR3 sequence: CSVSLAGGIQETQYF. Here the CDR3 DNA reads TGCAGCGTTTCTCTAGCGGGGGGCATCCAAGAGACCCAGTACTTC.

The CDR3 region has the DNA TGTGCCATCAGTGAGACAGGGGAGGGCCCCACAGATACGCAGTATTTT. Protein sequence: CAISETGEGPTDTQYF. The chain combines TRBV10-3 with TRBJ2-3, with D perhaps given as TRBD1 or TRBD2 (7 bases each). The CDR3 sequence is 16 residues long. CDR1 and CDR2 from the germline V gene are ENHRY and SYGVKD. V was trimmed by 2 bases and J by 2 bases, leaving 14 bases between them.

The CDR3: CSARDPSSGGDDTQYF. The CDR3, as DNA: TGCAGTGCTAGAGATCCTTCTAGCGGGGGGGACGATACGCAGTATTTT. This chain links TRBV20-1 with TRBJ2-3, with TRBD2 matching 12 bases. Germline V gene data show CDR1 as DFQATT and CDR2 as SNEGSKA (reference sequence). There are 16 residues in the CDR3. V was clipped by 0 bases and J by 6 bases; unmatched bases: 7.

This clonotype has just a few counts. CDR3 amino acids: CASSYSLGRDTYEQYF. CDR3 DNA: TGTGCCAGCAGTTACTCGCTCGGACGGGATACTTACGAGCAGTACTTC. The chain joins TRBV6-2 or TRBV6-3 to TRBJ2-7, with D possibly being TRBD2 (5 bases). V lost 0 bases, J lost 4 bases, and 16 bases lay in between. This CDR3 spans 16 amino acids. Germline CDR1 is MNHEY and CDR2 is SVGEGT.

In regard to this clonotype: The junction differs from germline at one of its ends, possibly a read error. This chain connects TRBV6-5 to TRBJ1-2; no clear D gene. The CDR3 is made up of 14 amino acids. Germline CDR1 MNHEY, CDR2 SVGAGI. This chain's CDR3 is CAGSTSRRSYGYTF. The CDR3 coding sequence is TGTGCCGGCAGTACGTCCAGGCGGAGCTATGGCTACACCTTC.

The CDR3 nucleotides are TGCGCCAGCAGCTTGGGGGCAGGGGGCGAGGATACGCAGTATTTT. Its translation: CASSLGAGGEDTQYF. The chain joins TRBV5-1 to TRBJ2-3; 8 bases agree with TRBD1. Unmatched junction bases numbered 6, after V lost 0 bases and J lost 6 bases. CDR1 is SGHRS, CDR2 YFSETQ, per germline. This CDR3 is built from 15 residues.

The chain couples TRBV6-6 to TRBJ1-1, with unresolved D. Germline CDR1 reads MNHNY; CDR2 reads SVGAGI (reference sequence). CDR3 length: 11 residues. The germline V and J ends were trimmed by 8 bases and 9 bases, with 13 bases remaining between them. The CDR3 DNA follows: TGTGCCAGCGTATCGGTACTCCAAGCTTTCTTT. It is translated as CASVSVLQAFF.

The chain carries TRBV13 and TRBJ2-7; D is ambiguous. Germline CDR1 reads PRHDT; CDR2 reads FYEKMQ (reference sequence). Trimming removed 1 base from V and 1 base from J, with 17 bases in between. This CDR3 spans 17 amino acids. The CDR3 protein is CASSLVSDSKESYEQYF. CDR3 nucleotide sequence: TGTGCCAGCAGCTTAGTCTCCGACTCGAAAGAATCCTACGAGCAGTACTTC. Full variable domain (outside the CDR3, taken from reference TRBV13 and TRBJ2-7): AAGVIQSPRHLIKEKRETATLKCYPIPRHDTVYWYQQGPGQDPQFLISFYEKMQSDKGSIPDRFSAQQFSDYHSELNMSSLELGDSALYFCASSLVSDSKESYEQYFGPGTRLTVT.

The chain employs TRBV7-6 and TRBJ1-2, with TRBD1 as a possible D gene (6 bases). Trimming took off 4 bases at V and 4 bases at J, with 13 bases between the two ends. CDR3 length: 14 amino acids. Per germline, CDR1 SGHVS and CDR2 FNYEAQ. CDR3 protein: CASSSTQGSYGYTF. CDR3 bases: TGTGCCAGCAGCTCCACACAGGGAAGCTATGGCTACACCTTC.

The chain couples TRBV11-2 to TRBJ2-2, with 9 nucleotides matching TRBD1. Germline values: CDR1 SGHAT, CDR2 FQNNGV. This CDR3 has 14 amino acids. V gave up 7 bases and J gave up 4 bases; unmatched junction bases: 4. CDR3 amino acids: CASTRGQGTGELFF. In DNA, the CDR3 is TGTGCCAGCACCCGGGGACAGGGCACCGGGGAGCTGTTTTTT.

The chain has TRBV6-2 or TRBV6-3 and TRBJ2-3, with 8 bases that match TRBD1. This CDR3 contains 15 residues. With 4 bases clipped from V and 1 base from J, the junction kept 4 bases outside the gene matches. The germline CDR1 and CDR2 sequences are MNHEY and SVGEGT. The CDR3 DNA reads TGTGCCAGCAGTTCAGCGACAGGGGGCACAGATACGCAGTATTTT. As protein: CASSSATGGTDTQYF.

The chain combines TRBV4-3 with TRBJ2-1; D might be TRBD1 (5 bases). The CDR3 sequence is 14 residues long. Trimming took off 3 bases at V and 4 bases at J, with 10 bases between the two ends. Germline V lookup: CDR1 LGHNA, CDR2 YSLEER. The CDR3 loop is CASSQGDRYNEQFF. The DNA for the CDR3 is TGCGCCAGCAGCCAGGGTGACAGATACAATGAGCAGTTCTTC.

This chain links TRBV9 with TRBJ2-1; D is possibly TRBD2 (5 bases). V lost 0 bases and J 8 bases, leaving 12 bases between the germline ends. The germline V gene has CDR1 SGDLS and CDR2 YYNGEE. The CDR3 runs 14 residues. The CDR3 loop is CASSVDLGGDEQFF. CDR3 nucleotide sequence: TGTGCCAGCAGCGTAGACCTAGGAGGCGATGAGCAGTTCTTC.

The V and J genes are TRBV28 and TRBJ2-3; 7 nucleotides line up with TRBD1. Germline loops: CDR1 MDHEN, CDR2 SYDVKM. The CDR3 contains 14 residues. Trimming at V came to 9 bases and at J to 9 bases, leaving 15 bases not matched to a gene. CDR3 DNA: TGTGCCAGTAAAGGGACAGCAATCCCTGACACGCAGTATTTT. It encodes CASKGTAIPDTQYF.

This rearrangement joins TRBV29-1 to TRBJ2-7; 7 nucleotides agree with TRBD1. J lost 3 bases, V lost 4 bases, and 3 bases had no gene match. The germline gives CDR1 SQVTM, CDR2 ANQGSEA. The CDR3 extends over 12 amino acids. The CDR3 nucleotides read TGCAGCGTTGGTGGGGACAGCTACGAGCAGTACTTC. This encodes CSVGGDSYEQYF.